This T cell receptor beta chain was obtained from a study of blood T cell repertoires in COVID-19. The overall study: From T cells, B-cell-depleted T cells, or PBMCs came the material, which was cDNA or gDNA.

The V end was cut by 1 base, the J end by 1 base, with 17 bases between. CDR1 is SEHNR, CDR2 FQNEAQ, per germline (reference sequence). This CDR3 has 18 amino acids. The method was immunoSEQ multiplex PCR; TCRdb's version includes in-frame clones alone and lacks a portion of them. Counted here are about 420,000 clones, 85% to 90% occurring once; the ten biggest clones make up 0.7% to 1%. The chain uses TRBV7-9 and TRBJ2-1; TRBD1 might be the D (7 bases). This TCR was sampled from a man in his late teens or twenties with COVID-19, enrolled during active disease. The sequenced sample was peripheral blood. Here the CDR3 DNA reads TGTGCCAGCAGCTTAGTGGTGAGGGGGCGGGGTTCCTACAATGAGCAGTTCTTC. It translates to CASSLVVRGRGSYNEQFF.